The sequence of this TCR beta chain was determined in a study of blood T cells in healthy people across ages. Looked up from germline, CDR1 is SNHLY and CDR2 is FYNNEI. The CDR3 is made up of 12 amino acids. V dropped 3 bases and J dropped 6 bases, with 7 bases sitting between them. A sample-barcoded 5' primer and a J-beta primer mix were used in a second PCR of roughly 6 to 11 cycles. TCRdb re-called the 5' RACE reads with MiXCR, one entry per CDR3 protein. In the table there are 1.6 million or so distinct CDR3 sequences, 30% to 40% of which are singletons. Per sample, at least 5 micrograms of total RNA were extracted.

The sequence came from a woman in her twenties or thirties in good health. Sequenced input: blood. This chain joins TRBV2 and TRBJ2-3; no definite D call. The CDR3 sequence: CASSESWDTQYF. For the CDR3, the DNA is TGTGCCAGCAGTGAGAGTTGGGATACGCAGTATTTT.